These 8 T cell receptor beta chains were all obtained from the same sample, sequenced in a study of shared clonotypes between healthy human individuals. The data were produced by immunoSEQ multiplex PCR, yet TCRdb's version contains in-frame clones alone and is incomplete. Of some 690,000 clones in the sample, about nine tenths were seen once. The sample comprised memory CD8+ T cells from PBMCs. Subset described: CD45RO+ cells pooled with CCR7-negative TemRA cells. The receptors originated from a man aged 18 to 29 in good health. Some clones in this sample may be carry-over from other donors' samples.

The chain joins TRBV28 to TRBJ2-7, with 10 bases matching TRBD1. Germline assignment: CDR1 MDHEN and CDR2 SYDVKM. V shed 5 bases and J 4 bases; nucleotides not matched to a gene: 11. The CDR3 contains 16 residues. DNA for the CDR3: TGTGCCAGCAGTCACCCCCGGGACAGGGGAATGTACGAGCAGTACTTC. Protein product: CASSHPRDRGMYEQYF.

The chain recombines TRBV19 with TRBJ2-1; 7 positions match TRBD2. CDR3 length: 14 amino acids. The V gene end was trimmed by 9 bases and the J gene end by 3 bases; junction bases not matched to a gene: 8. The germline V gene has CDR1 LNHDA and CDR2 SQIVND (reference sequence). The CDR3 DNA is TGTGCCAGCCGCGGGAGTCCCTACTACAATGAGCAGTTCTTC. Translating gives CASRGSPYYNEQFF.

This rearrangement joins TRBV5-6 to TRBJ2-4, with TRBD1 identical over 7 bases. The V gene's germline CDR1 is SGHDT and CDR2 YYEEEE. The CDR3 length is 11 residues. With 4 bases clipped from V and 15 bases from J, the junction kept 7 bases outside the gene matches. The CDR3 DNA reads TGTGCCAGCAGCGCTAGACAGGGATGGTACTTC. It is translated as CASSARQGWYF. The complete variable domain, with remaining parts taken from reference TRBV5-6 and TRBJ2-4, reads DAGVTQSPTHLIKTRGQQVTLRCSPKSGHDTVSWYQQALGQGPQFIFQYYEEEERQRGNFPDRFSGHQFPNYSSELNVNALLLGDSALYLCASSARQGWYFGAGTRLSVL.

The V call is TRBV7-8, the J call TRBJ2-7, with TRBD2 matching 7 bases. CDR1 SGHVS and CDR2 FQNEAQ come from the germline V gene. CDR3 length: 14 amino acids. V shed 5 bases and J 3 bases; nucleotides not matched to a gene: 7. In nucleotides, the CDR3 is TGTGCCAGCAGCCCCTTCGCGGGGGTCTACGAGCAGTACTTC. This sequence encodes CASSPFAGVYEQYF.

In this sample, this clone turned up once. The chain is built from TRBV5-1 and TRBJ1-1; 8 bases align to TRBD1. Germline CDR1 SGHRS, CDR2 YFSETQ. With V trimmed by 3 bases and J by 4 bases, 8 bases remained unmatched. The CDR3 loop spans 15 amino acids. The CDR3 sequence is CASSSWTGLGTEAFF. The DNA for the CDR3 is TGCGCCAGCAGCTCATGGACAGGGTTAGGCACTGAAGCTTTCTTT.

The V call is TRBV6-1, the J call TRBJ1-2; no clear D. Germline V gene lookup returns CDR1 MNHNS and CDR2 SASEGT. This CDR3 region has 13 residues. The ends were cut back, 6 bases at V and 8 bases at J, with 16 bases in the middle. Here the CDR3 reads CASSDTGILGYTF. The CDR3 DNA sequence: TGTGCCAGCAGCGACACCGGGATCCTCGGCTACACCTTC.

The rearrangement uses TRBV7-8 and TRBJ1-2; maybe TRBD1 (6 bases). The germline V and J ends were trimmed by 3 bases and 7 bases, with 15 bases remaining between them. The CDR3 runs 14 residues. Germline V CDR1 and CDR2: SGHVS, FQNEAQ. The CDR3 DNA sequence: TGTGCCAGCAGCTTTCTCGTGGACAGTAGTGGCTACACCTTC. Translation gives CASSFLVDSSGYTF.

CDR3 bases: TGTGCCAGCAGTGACACAGGGGGAAGATTCACTGAAGCTTTCTTT. As protein: CASSDTGGRFTEAFF. The chain links TRBV2 to TRBJ1-1; TRBD1 agrees at 8 bases. This CDR3 is built from 15 residues. Per germline, CDR1 SNHLY and CDR2 FYNNEI. After removal of 3 bases from V and 4 bases from J, the junction contained 7 bases not matched to a gene.